The text below deals with one TCR beta chain. Its cognate antigen is unknown. Method: immunoSEQ multiplex PCR; TCRdb's copy keeps in-frame clones and lacks some. Here the sample spans around 50,000 clones, 84% being singletons. This sample was taken from a study of OX40 agonist ivuxolimab in advanced cancers. The study, taken as a whole, reports: The study observed clonal expansion of CD4+ and CD8+ blood T cells by week 6 at 0.1 to 3.0 mg/kg.

The germline V gene has CDR1 SGDLS and CDR2 YYNGEE. CDR3 length: 14 amino acids. V was pared by 0 bases and J by 2 bases, with 8 bases between. The chain carries TRBV9 and TRBJ1-2, with unresolved D. Specimen: CD4+ or CD8+ T cells sorted from blood, collected in a trial of the OX40 agonist ivuxolimab. The origin of this receptor is an adult with an advanced solid tumor such as melanoma, head and neck, liver or kidney cancer. This chain's CDR3 is CASSVGSGNYGYTF. DNA for the CDR3: TGTGCCAGCAGCGTAGGTTCGGGGAACTATGGCTACACCTTC.